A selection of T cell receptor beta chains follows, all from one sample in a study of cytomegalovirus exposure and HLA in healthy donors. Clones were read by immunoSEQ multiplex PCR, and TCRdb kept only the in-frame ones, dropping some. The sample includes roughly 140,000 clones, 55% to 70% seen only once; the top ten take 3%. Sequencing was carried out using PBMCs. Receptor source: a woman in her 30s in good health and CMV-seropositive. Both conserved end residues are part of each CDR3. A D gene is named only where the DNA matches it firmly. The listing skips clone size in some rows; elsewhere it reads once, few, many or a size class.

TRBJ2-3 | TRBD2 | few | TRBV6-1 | TGTGCCAGCGGGGGGACTAGCGGCACAGATACGCAGTATTTT | CASGGTSGTDTQYF
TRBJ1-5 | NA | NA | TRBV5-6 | TGTGCCAGCAGCACCAGGGGCAGTCAGCCCCAGCATTTT | CASSTRGSQPQHF
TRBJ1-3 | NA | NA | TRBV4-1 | TGCGCCAGCAGCCGAGTTCGCGGGACTGGAAACACCATATATTTT | CASSRVRGTGNTIYF
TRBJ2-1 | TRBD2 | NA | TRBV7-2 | TGTGCCAGCAGCTTAACTAGCGGGAGTTTTAATGAGCAGTTCTTC | CASSLTSGSFNEQFF
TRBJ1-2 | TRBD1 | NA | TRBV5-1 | TGCGCCAGCAGCCAGACCGGAACAGGGGGGGATGGCTACACCTTC | CASSQTGTGGDGYTF
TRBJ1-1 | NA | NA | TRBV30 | TGTGCCTGGGGACAGAATATGAACACTGAAGCTTTCTTT | CAWGQNMNTEAFF
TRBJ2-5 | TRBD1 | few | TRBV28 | TGTGCCAGCACTACCCCGGGACAGGGGTCCGAGACCCAGTACTTC | CASTTPGQGSETQYF
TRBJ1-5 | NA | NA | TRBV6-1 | TGTGCCAGCAAAGAGATTAGCAATCAGCCCCAGCATTTT | CASKEISNQPQHF
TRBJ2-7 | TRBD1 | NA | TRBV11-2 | TGTGCCAGCAGCCCCGGGACAGAGTCCTACGAGCAGTACTTC | CASSPGTESYEQYF
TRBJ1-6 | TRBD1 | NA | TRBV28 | TGTGCCAGCAGTTTATCGGGACAGAATTCACCCCTCCACTTT | CASSLSGQNSPLHF
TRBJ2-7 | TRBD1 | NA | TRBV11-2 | TGTGCCAGCAGCCCCCGGACAGGCATAACCTACGAGCAGTACTTC | CASSPRTGITYEQYF
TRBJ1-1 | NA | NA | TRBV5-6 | TGTGCCAGCAGCTTGGGAAAATCGAGGTTGCGAGGCACTGAAGCTTTCTTT | CASSLGKSRLRGTEAFF
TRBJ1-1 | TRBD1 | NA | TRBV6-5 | TGTGCCAGCAGTCGACAGGGATTGAACACTGAAGCTTTCTTT | CASSRQGLNTEAFF
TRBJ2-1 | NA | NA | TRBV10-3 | TGTGCCATCAGTGAGGAGGGAAGACGCAATGAGCAGTTCTTC | CAISEEGRRNEQFF
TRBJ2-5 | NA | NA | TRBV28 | TGTGCCGTCCCCTGGCCGGAGACCCAGTACTTC | CAVPWPETQYF
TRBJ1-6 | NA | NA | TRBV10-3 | TGTGCCATCACCGGCGGGACGGGGAATTCACCCCTCCACTTT | CAITGGTGNSPLHF
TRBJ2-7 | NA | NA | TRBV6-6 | TGTGCCAGCAGTTACCTGGACAGCCTCTACGAGCAGTACTTC | CASSYLDSLYEQYF
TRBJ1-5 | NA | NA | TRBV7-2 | TGTGCCAGCAGCTTCTTCGGGGGTTGGCAGCCCCAGCATTTT | CASSFFGGWQPQHF
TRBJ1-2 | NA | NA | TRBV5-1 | TGCGCCAGCAGCTTGGAGGCGGGGGCGCGATATGGCTACACCTTC | CASSLEAGARYGYTF
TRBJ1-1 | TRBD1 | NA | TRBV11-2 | TGTGCCAGCAGCTGGTCCGGGACAGGGCACACTGAAGCTTTCTTT | CASSWSGTGHTEAFF
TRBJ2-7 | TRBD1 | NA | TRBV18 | TGTGCCAGCTCACCAGGGCAGGGGGACTACGAGCAGTACTTC | CASSPGQGDYEQYF
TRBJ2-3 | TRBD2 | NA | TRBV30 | TGTGCCTGGAAGGAACTAGCGGGGGGTATCACAGATACGCAGTATTTT | CAWKELAGGITDTQYF
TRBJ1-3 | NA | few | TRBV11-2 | TGTGCCAGCAGCCCCGAGAAAACCATATATTTT | CASSPEKTIYF
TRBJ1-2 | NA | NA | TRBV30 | TGTGCCTGGAGTTTCCGGAATATGAGGGATGGCTACACCTTC | CAWSFRNMRDGYTF
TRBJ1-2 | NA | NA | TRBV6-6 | TGTGCCAGCAGTTACAGCGTTGACTATGGCTACACCTTC | CASSYSVDYGYTF
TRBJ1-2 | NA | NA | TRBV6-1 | TGTGCCAGCAGTGAAGGGCCTGGCTACACCTTC | CASSEGPGYTF
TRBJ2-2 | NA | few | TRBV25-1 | TGTGCCAGCAGTGAATTGAGTTTCACCGGGGAGCTGTTTTTT | CASSELSFTGELFF
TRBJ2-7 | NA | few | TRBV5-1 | TGCGCCAGCAGCTCCACCTACGAGCAGTACTTC | CASSSTYEQYF
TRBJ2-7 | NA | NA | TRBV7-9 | TGTGCCAGCAGATCCAGCGGAGGCTACGAGCAGTACTTC | CASRSSGGYEQYF
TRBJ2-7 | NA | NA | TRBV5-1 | TGCGCCAGCAGCAATCAGGACGGGAGTTACGAGCAGTACTTC | CASSNQDGSYEQYF
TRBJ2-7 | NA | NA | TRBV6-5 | TGTGCCAGCAGCCCAGATCGCTACGAGCAGTACTTC | CASSPDRYEQYF
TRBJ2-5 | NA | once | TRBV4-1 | TGCGCCAGCAGCCCCCGGTTTCAAGCGCCTCAAGAGACCCAGTACTTC | CASSPRFQAPQETQYF
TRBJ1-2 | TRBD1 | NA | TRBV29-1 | TGCAGCGTTGCCCTGACAGGGAAATACACCTTC | CSVALTGKYTF
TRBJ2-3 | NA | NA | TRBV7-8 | TGTGCCAGCAGTCGGGTTTCCTCCGCAGATACGCAGTATTTT | CASSRVSSADTQYF
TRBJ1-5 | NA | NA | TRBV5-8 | TGTGCCAGCAGCTTTGGGGCCATCGTCCGGGTTGGTCAGCCCCAGCATTTT | CASSFGAIVRVGQPQHF
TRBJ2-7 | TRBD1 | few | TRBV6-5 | TGTGCCAGTGGGACAGACCGATACGAGCAGTACTTC | CASGTDRYEQYF
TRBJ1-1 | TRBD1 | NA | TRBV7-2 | TGTGCCAGCAGCTTTTGGACAGGGGCTTTCGGCGAAGCTTTCTTT | CASSFWTGAFGEAFF
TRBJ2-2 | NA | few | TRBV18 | TGTGCCAGCTCGTCGTTAACCCTGCCGGGCACCGGGGAGCTGTTTTTT | CASSSLTLPGTGELFF
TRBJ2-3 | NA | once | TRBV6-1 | TGTGCCAGCAGTTCGCGACCGGGAAATACGCAGTATTTT | CASSSRPGNTQYF
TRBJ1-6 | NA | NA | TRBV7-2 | TGTGCCAGCAGCCTCAGGGGCTTCGGGAATTCACCCCTCCACTTT | CASSLRGFGNSPLHF
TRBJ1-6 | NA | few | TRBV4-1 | TGCGCCAGCAGCCACACAGGATTACCCCTCCACTTT | CASSHTGLPLHF
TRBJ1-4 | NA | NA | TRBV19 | TGTGCCGCTATGAGGAGTACAGGGTCAACTAATGAAAAACTGTTTTTT | CAAMRSTGSTNEKLFF
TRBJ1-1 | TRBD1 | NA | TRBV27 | TGTGCCAGCAGTTTAGGGGACAGTGAAGCTTTCTTT | CASSLGDSEAFF
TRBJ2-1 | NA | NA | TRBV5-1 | TGCGCCAGCAGCTTGGCCCGCTCGAGCTCCTACAATGAGCAGTTCTTC | CASSLARSSSYNEQFF
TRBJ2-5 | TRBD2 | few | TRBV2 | TGTGCCAGCATGGGACTAGCGGGGGGGCGGCGAGAGACCCAGTACTTC | CASMGLAGGRRETQYF
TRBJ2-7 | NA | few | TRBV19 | TGTGCCAGTAGTATAAACAGAAAACAGTACTTC | CASSINRKQYF
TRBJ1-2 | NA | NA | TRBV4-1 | TGCGCCAGCAGCCAAGAAGGCTCCAGGCCCTATGGCTACACCTTC | CASSQEGSRPYGYTF
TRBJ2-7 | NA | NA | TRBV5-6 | TGTGCCAGCAGCGGGGAAGGCAGGGGCCTGTCCGAGCAGTACTTC | CASSGEGRGLSEQYF
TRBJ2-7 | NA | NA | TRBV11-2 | TGTGCCAGCAGCTTAGGAGGGTTGTACGAGCAGTACTTC | CASSLGGLYEQYF
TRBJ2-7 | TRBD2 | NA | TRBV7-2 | TGTGCCAGCAGCTTGAGTAGCGGGGGAAACTACGAGCAGTACTTC | CASSLSSGGNYEQYF
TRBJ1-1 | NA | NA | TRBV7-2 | TGTGCCAGCAGCTTAGAGCGTAACACTGAAGCTTTCTTT | CASSLERNTEAFF
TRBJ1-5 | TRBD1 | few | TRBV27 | TGTGCCAGCAGGAGGGCAGGGGGCGACAATCAGCCCCAGCATTTT | CASRRAGGDNQPQHF